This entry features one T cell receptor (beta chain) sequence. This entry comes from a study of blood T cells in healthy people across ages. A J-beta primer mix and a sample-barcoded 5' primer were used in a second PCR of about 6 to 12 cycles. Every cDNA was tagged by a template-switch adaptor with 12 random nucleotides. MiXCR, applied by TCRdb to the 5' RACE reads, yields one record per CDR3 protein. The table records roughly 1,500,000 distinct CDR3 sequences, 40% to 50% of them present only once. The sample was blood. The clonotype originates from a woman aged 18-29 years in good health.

CDR3 nucleotides: TGTGCCAGCACCCCTAGCGGGGGCCTTTACAATGAGCAGTACTTC. This translates into CASTPSGGLYNEQYF. This rearrangement joins TRBV7-2 to TRBJ2-7; 10 bases line up with TRBD2. CDR1 SGHTA and CDR2 FQGNSA come from the germline V gene. This CDR3 spans 15 amino acids. V trimming: 7 bases; J trimming: 7 bases; junction bases outside the gene matches: 13.